Below, 27 T cell receptor beta chains from the same sample are listed, as sequenced in a study of cytomegalovirus exposure and HLA in healthy donors. In the PCR, 60 Vbeta and 13 Jbeta primers were used. Profiled with immunoSEQ multiplex PCR; TCRdb holds only in-frame clones, not every one. The top ten clones hold 1.5% of a sample with some 190,000 clones, 82% of them seen once. What was sequenced was PBMCs. These receptors were collected from a man aged 35-49 years in good health and CMV-seronegative.

The chain links TRBV29-1 to TRBJ1-2, with TRBD1 matching 11 bases. The CDR3 loop spans 14 amino acids. The V gene end was trimmed by 5 bases and the J gene end by 7 bases; junction bases not matched to a gene: 9. Germline V gene data show CDR1 as SQVTM and CDR2 as ANQGSEA. DNA for the CDR3: TGCAGCGTTTTAGTCGGACAGGGGGCGTCTGGCTACACCTTC. Translation gives CSVLVGQGASGYTF.

The V and J genes are TRBV28 and TRBJ2-7; a weak D match, TRBD2 (6 bases). The CDR3 is 13 amino acids. The germline V gene encodes CDR1 MDHEN and CDR2 SYDVKM. V was pared by 3 bases and J by 7 bases, with 13 bases between. The CDR3 DNA follows: TGTGCCAGCAGTTTGGAGGGATTAGGGGAGCAGTACTTC. Residues: CASSLEGLGEQYF.

The J gene is TRBJ2-7, the V gene TRBV7-2; 11 bases are a match to TRBD1. The CDR3 is made up of 19 amino acids. Per the germline V gene, CDR1 is SGHTA and CDR2 is FQGNSA. J gave up 5 bases and V 3 bases, and 18 bases lay outside the gene matches. The DNA of the CDR3 is TGTGCCAGCAGCTTCCCCCGGGACAGGGGGTCCCAAGGTTCCGACGAGCAGTACTTC. It is translated as CASSFPRDRGSQGSDEQYF.

Note on this clone: A junction end diverges from the germline sequence, so it may reflect a read error. The rearrangement links TRBV5-4 to TRBJ1-4, with 8 bases that match TRBD1. Germline values: CDR1 SGHNT, CDR2 YYREEE (reference sequence). The CDR3 is 16 residues long. CDR3 amino acids: CAGSLGQQGVGEKLFF. CDR3 nucleotides: TGTGCCGGCAGCTTGGGACAACAGGGGGTCGGGGAAAAACTGTTTTTT.

The genes are TRBV28 and TRBJ1-5, with TRBD1 matching 7 bases. This CDR3 spans 14 amino acids. Germline V CDR1 and CDR2: MDHEN, SYDVKM. Trimming removed 4 bases from V and 4 bases from J; junction bases left unmatched: 4. This chain's CDR3 is CASSSRQGNQPQHF. CDR3 coding DNA: TGTGCCAGCAGTTCACGACAGGGTAATCAGCCCCAGCATTTT. The full variable domain, with the rest looked up from reference TRBV28 and TRBJ1-5, is DVKVTQSSRYLVKRTGEKVFLECVQDMDHENMFWYRQDPGLGLRLIYFSYDVKMKEKGDIPEGYSVSREKKERFSLILESASTNQTSMYLCASSSRQGNQPQHFGDGTRLSIL.

This clone was observed a handful of times. This rearrangement joins TRBV28 to TRBJ2-1, with 11 nucleotides matching TRBD2. The CDR3 length is 16 residues. Per germline, CDR1 MDHEN and CDR2 SYDVKM. With 5 bases clipped from V and 4 bases from J, the junction kept 7 bases outside the gene matches. CDR3 protein: CASSPQTSGKYNEQFF. In nucleotides, the CDR3 is TGTGCCAGCAGTCCCCAGACTAGCGGGAAGTACAATGAGCAGTTCTTC.

A remark on this clone: The same CDR3 is also encoded by other DNA sequences in this sample. The chain is built from TRBV5-4 and TRBJ1-2, with 10 bases matching TRBD1. The CDR3 consists of 14 residues. With 4 bases clipped from V and 5 bases from J, the junction kept 5 bases outside the gene matches. Germline V gives CDR1 SGHNT, CDR2 YYREEE (reference sequence). The CDR3, as DNA: TGTGCCAGCAGCGCGCCGGGACAGGGGTATGGCTACACCTTC. Translated: CASSAPGQGYGYTF.

The V gene is TRBV7-2, the J gene TRBJ2-3; the match to TRBD2 covers 10 bases. The CDR3 spans 16 residues. Germline V gene data show CDR1 as SGHTA and CDR2 as FQGNSA. The V and J ends lost 3 bases and 2 bases, in that order; junction bases with no gene match: 5. The CDR3 region has the DNA TGTGCCAGCAGCTTGGGAGCGGGGGGGATCACAGATACGCAGTATTTT. Encoded protein: CASSLGAGGITDTQYF.

V usage is TRBV19 and J usage is TRBJ1-2; 8 bases match TRBD1. Germline loops: CDR1 LNHDA, CDR2 SQIVND (reference sequence). The CDR3 totals 19 residues. J was trimmed by 4 bases and V by 6 bases; bases with no gene match: 22. The CDR3 loop is CASRDLRGRGLLGSYGYTF. The CDR3, as DNA: TGTGCCAGTAGGGATCTGCGGGGCAGGGGGCTTCTCGGGTCCTATGGCTACACCTTC.

DNA for the CDR3: TGTGCCAGCAGCGTAGCCGGACAGGGTCAAGAGACCCAGTACTTC. Translated: CASSVAGQGQETQYF. This chain uses TRBV9 with TRBJ2-5, with 8 bases matching TRBD1. V was clipped by 0 bases and J by 2 bases; unmatched bases: 3. The CDR3 covers 15 residues. Per the germline V gene, CDR1 is SGDLS and CDR2 is YYNGEE.

Notes on this clone: This same CDR3 is encoded by further DNA sequences in the sample. The CDR3 bases are TGTGCCAGCAGCTCCGATAGAAATTCACCCCTCCACTTT. Translation gives CASSSDRNSPLHF. The chain links TRBV7-6 to TRBJ1-6; the D is unclear. The CDR3 consists of 13 residues. V lost 4 bases and J lost 7, with 8 bases in between. Germline V lookup: CDR1 SGHVS, CDR2 FNYEAQ.

The rearrangement links TRBV5-4 to TRBJ2-7, with 9 bases fitting TRBD2. Trimming cost V 0 bases and J 2 bases; bases outside gene matches: 6. The germline V gene has CDR1 SGHNT and CDR2 YYREEE (reference sequence). This CDR3 has 16 amino acids. The CDR3 DNA is TGTGCCAGCAGCTTGGAGGCGCGGGGGGGGGCCTACGAGCAGTACTTC. Protein: CASSLEARGGAYEQYF.

V usage is TRBV5-1 and J usage is TRBJ2-3; 9 nucleotides line up with TRBD2. The CDR3 contains 15 residues. Germline V gives CDR1 SGHRS, CDR2 YFSETQ. V lost 2 bases and J lost 1; bases outside the gene matches: 2. The CDR3 DNA reads TGCGCCAGCAGCTTTAGCGGGGGCGGCACAGATACGCAGTATTTT. This sequence encodes CASSFSGGGTDTQYF.

This clone appeared a few times. The CDR3 DNA is TGTGCCAGCAGCCCACACCCGCGGGATGAGCAGTTCTTC. The encoded protein is CASSPHPRDEQFF. The chain has TRBV5-6 and TRBJ2-1; tentative D call: TRBD2 (5 bases). In germline, CDR1 is SGHDT, CDR2 YYEEEE. Deletions cut 4 bases from V and 8 bases from J, with 13 bases between. This CDR3 comprises 13 residues.

The chain links TRBV7-9 to TRBJ2-2; D gene ambiguous. The V end lost 7 bases, the J end lost 5 bases, and 14 bases lay between the germline ends. This CDR3 has 14 residues. Germline loops: CDR1 SEHNR, CDR2 FQNEAQ (reference sequence). CDR3 sequence reads: CASTEALSTGELFF. In DNA form, the CDR3 reads TGTGCCAGCACCGAGGCCCTTTCAACCGGGGAGCTGTTTTTT.

This clone was recorded a few times. The chain carries TRBV7-2 and TRBJ2-7; D might be TRBD2 (6 bases). The germline V gene has CDR1 SGHTA and CDR2 FQGNSA. The CDR3 covers 13 residues. The V gene lost 5 bases and the J gene lost 5 bases, with 13 bases spanning the gap. The CDR3 here is CASSLREVNEQYF. The CDR3 DNA reads as TGTGCCAGCAGCCTGAGGGAGGTGAACGAGCAGTACTTC. Variable domain in full (rest from reference TRBV7-2 and TRBJ2-7): GAGVSQSPSNKVTEKGKDVELRCDPISGHTALYWYRQSLGQGLEFLIYFQGNSAPDKSGLPSDRFSAERTGGSVSTLTIQRTQQEDSAVYLCASSLREVNEQYFGPGTRLTVT.

A few counts support this clone. V is TRBV7-2 and J is TRBJ1-5; maybe TRBD1 (6 bases). The CDR3 spans 13 residues. The V gene's germline CDR1 is SGHTA and CDR2 FQGNSA. V shed 6 bases and J shed 3 bases, with 9 bases lying between them. CDR3 DNA: TGTGCCAGCAGTCAGGGGTTCAATCAGCCCCAGCATTTT. Its protein is CASSQGFNQPQHF.

This clone showed up just once. The chain is built from TRBV20-1 and TRBJ2-5; TRBD1 matches at 9 bases. Germline lookup yields CDR1 DFQATT and CDR2 SNEGSKA (reference sequence). The CDR3 extends over 10 amino acids. CDR3 bases: TGCAGGGACAGGGGCGCGACCCAGTACTTC. This encodes CRDRGATQYF.

The genes are TRBV25-1 and TRBJ1-1; D gene ambiguous. This CDR3 has 11 residues. With 4 bases removed from V and 11 bases from J, the gap between germline ends came to 11 bases. Looked up from germline, CDR1 is MGHDK and CDR2 is SYGVNS. DNA of the CDR3: TGTGCCAGCAGTGGTCTCGAGTCGGCTTTCTTT. Its protein is CASSGLESAFF.

Of note for this clone: The same CDR3 arises from other DNA sequences in this sample as well. The chain uses TRBV11-2 and TRBJ1-1; no reliable D call. The germline V gene has CDR1 SGHAT and CDR2 FQNNGV. CDR3 length: 13 amino acids. V was shortened by 1 base and J by 2 bases, with 5 bases between the two germline ends. CDR3 DNA sequence: TGTGCCAGCAGCTTAGGCAGAAACACTGAAGCTTTCTTT. As protein: CASSLGRNTEAFF.

The V and J genes are TRBV7-2 and TRBJ1-1; TRBD1 is a possible D gene (6 bases). CDR1 SGHTA and CDR2 FQGNSA come from the germline V gene. The CDR3 has 16 amino acids. V was clipped by 5 bases and J by 1 base, with 17 bases between them. DNA of the CDR3: TGTGCCAGCAGCCCCCTTCGGACAGCCTCGAACACTGAAGCTTTCTTT. It is translated as CASSPLRTASNTEAFF. The variable domain in full, with the rest retrieved from reference TRBV7-2 and TRBJ1-1, is GAGVSQSPSNKVTEKGKDVELRCDPISGHTALYWYRQSLGQGLEFLIYFQGNSAPDKSGLPSDRFSAERTGGSVSTLTIQRTQQEDSAVYLCASSPLRTASNTEAFFGQGTRLTVV.

The gene calls are TRBV5-5 and TRBJ2-3, with 8 positions matching TRBD1. Trimming removed 2 bases from V and 5 bases from J; junction bases left unmatched: 7. This CDR3 has 15 amino acids. Germline loops: CDR1 SGHKS, CDR2 YYEKEE (reference sequence). CDR3 sequence: CASSLPTGEKDTQYF. CDR3 nucleotide sequence: TGTGCCAGCAGCTTACCGACAGGGGAAAAAGATACGCAGTATTTT.

V gene TRBV6-5 combines with J gene TRBJ1-1, with TRBD1 as a possible D gene (5 bases). The CDR3 contains 13 residues. Germline V gene data show CDR1 as MNHEY and CDR2 as SVGAGI. V was cut by 5 bases and J by 0 bases, with 7 bases left in between. The CDR3, as DNA: TGTGCCAGCAGTGGGGGGATGAACACTGAAGCTTTCTTT. Translated, it gives CASSGGMNTEAFF.

The chain recombines TRBV7-9 with TRBJ2-5; TRBD2 matches 7 bases. Per germline, CDR1 SEHNR and CDR2 FQNEAQ (reference sequence). There are 15 residues in the CDR3. The ends lost 5 bases at V and 3 bases at J; junction bases unmatched: 9. CDR3 residues: CASSLIYGTKETQYF. The CDR3, as DNA: TGTGCCAGCAGCCTCATATATGGGACTAAAGAGACCCAGTACTTC.

The genes are TRBV28 and TRBJ2-1; TRBD2 matches at 13 bases. The CDR3 covers 15 residues. Germline CDR1 and CDR2: MDHEN and SYDVKM. Trimming at V came to 4 bases and at J to 6 bases, leaving 3 bases not matched to a gene. The CDR3 loop reads CASSSRTSGSNEQFF. The CDR3 DNA reads as TGTGCCAGCAGTTCCCGGACTAGCGGGAGCAATGAGCAGTTCTTC.

The V and J genes are TRBV7-2 and TRBJ2-1, with a tentative D call TRBD1 (6 bases). Trimming cost V 5 bases and J 5 bases, with 16 bases left between them. Per germline, CDR1 SGHTA and CDR2 FQGNSA. CDR3 size: 15 residues. For the CDR3, the DNA is TGTGCCAGCAGCCCACCGGGACACGCGAACAATGAGCAGTTCTTC. This sequence encodes CASSPPGHANNEQFF. Drawing the rest from reference TRBV7-2 and TRBJ2-1, the complete variable domain is GAGVSQSPSNKVTEKGKDVELRCDPISGHTALYWYRQSLGQGLEFLIYFQGNSAPDKSGLPSDRFSAERTGGSVSTLTIQRTQQEDSAVYLCASSPPGHANNEQFFGPGTRLTVL.

The CDR3 DNA is TGTGCCACCAGCAGAGCTCCGGGACAGCAAGGAATTAATGAAAAACTGTTTTTT. This encodes CATSRAPGQQGINEKLFF. The rearrangement uses TRBV15 and TRBJ1-4, with 7 bases that match TRBD1. In germline, CDR1 is LNHNV, CDR2 YYDKDF (reference sequence). After removal of 1 base from V and 4 bases from J, the junction contained 12 bases not matched to a gene. The CDR3 runs to 18 residues.